The text below deals with one TCR beta chain. What antigen it recognizes has not been identified. No clone much larger than this one lies a single base away; base qualities are absent. This entry comes from a study of blood T cell repertoires in COVID-19 (dated by TCRdb to 2020 to 2021). Looking at the study overall: The collaborator samples originated in the United States, Italy and Spain and spanned the acute and convalescent phases of COVID-19. Samples came from the ongoing ImmuneRACE study (first 160 participants) plus 1,254 subjects from 6 global collaborators. Where available, HLA class I and class II types were obtained from metadata supplied by the sample provider rather than from assay-based typing. The prospective study material was composed of cDNA or gDNA derived from T cells, B-cell-depleted T cells, or PBMCs. The dataset comprised deeply sampled blood TCRbeta repertoires from subjects exposed to, actively infected with, or recovered from COVID-19. Nearly every sample came with metadata listing a de-identified subject ID, COVID-19 status, age in years and sex. The repertoires were released in a freely available public database intended as a resource for research on the immune response to SARS-CoV-2.

The germline V gene (reference sequence) gives CDR1 as MNHEY and CDR2 as SMNVEV. Including cysteine and phenylalanine, the CDR3 has 14 amino acids. Left in the record is the CDR3 DNA by itself, 42 bases read in frame from the first base. The germline V end is reduced by 7 bases and the J end by 7 bases; junction bases left unmatched: 7. The immunoSEQ Assay, a bias-controlled multiplex PCR, was used to amplify TCRbeta CDR3 regions from genomic DNA. On the study's bioinformatics: Nucleated cell counts per sample were estimated from amplification of reference gene primers within the assay. Sequence reads were collapsed and filtered to measure the absolute abundance of every unique TCRbeta CDR3 rearrangement. For each sample, productive Simpson clonality was calculated by taking the square root of Simpson's diversity index across productive rearrangements. The immuneACCESS repertoire file appears here via TCRdb, limited to in-frame rearrangements. These files lack a portion of the clones; in checked studies, under half of the deficit traces to unresolved V genes, and the cause of the others is not known. Clonal size and the V and J genes are those of that table, whereas D and trimming came from the DNA. The sample table shows some 250,000 clones, and roughly 87% are seen once. The ten largest clones capture roughly 7% of the sample.

The paper as a whole reports these results and caveats: How much clinical and demographic metadata was included differed by source and by participant, and the metadata was provided uncurated.

A second Seattle source provided samples from volunteer blood donors who had recovered from COVID-19. Collaborating institutions collected whole blood in K2EDTA tubes following their own protocols. For TCRbeta analysis, collaborators shipped samples as frozen whole blood, isolated PBMCs, or DNA extracted from either of those sample types. Material for sequencing was peripheral blood. This TCR derives from a man aged 55-75 years who had recovered from COVID-19. The chain is assembled from TRBV27 and TRBJ2-1, with TRBD2 identical over 10 junction bases. CDR3 protein: CASTAGGPWNEQFF. The nucleotide sequence is given as TGTGCCAGCACAGCGGGGGGGCCATGGAATGAGCAGTTCTTC.